The present entry profiles one TCR beta chain with its context. No cognate antigen has been identified for it. Within one base of it there is no much larger clone, and no base qualities were kept. The V end gives up 0 bases and the J end 4 bases, leaving 10 bases in the junction not matched to a gene. Taken from the germline V gene, the CDR1 and CDR2 loops are SGDLS and YYNGEE. Inclusive of the bounding cysteine and phenylalanine, the CDR3 is 17 residues long. Just the 51-base CDR3 DNA is kept, in frame starting at base 1. The sample belongs to a study of blood T cell repertoires in COVID-19 (dated by TCRdb to about 2020). Turning to the overall study: Samples from collaborators originated in the United States, Italy and Spain and spanned both the acute and convalescent phases of COVID-19. The material from the prospective study consisted of cDNA or gDNA derived from T cells, B-cell-depleted T cells, or PBMCs. Deeply sampled blood TCRbeta repertoires from subjects exposed to, actively infected with, or recovered from COVID-19 were included in the dataset. A freely available public database, intended as a resource for researchers studying the immune response to SARS-CoV-2, is where the repertoires were released. Samples were obtained from the ongoing ImmuneRACE study (first 160 participants) and from 950 to 1,500 subjects provided by 6 global collaborators. Sample metadata almost always included a de-identified subject ID, COVID-19 status, age in years and sex. Where HLA class I and class II types were available, the types were taken from metadata supplied by the sample provider, not from assay-based typing. Paper-wide results and their limitations: Clinical and demographic metadata were provided uncurated, with the amount varying by source and participant.

Samples from volunteer blood donors who had recovered from COVID-19 were contributed by a second Seattle source. Collaborating institutions collected whole blood in K2EDTA tubes following their own protocols. Collaborator samples were shipped for TCRbeta analysis as frozen whole blood, isolated PBMCs, or DNA extracted from either sample type. TCRbeta CDR3 regions were amplified from genomic DNA by means of the immunoSEQ Assay, a bias-controlled multiplex PCR. Regarding the original processing steps: Within the assay, amplification of reference gene primers was used to estimate how many nucleated cells each sample contained. To quantify the absolute abundance of each unique TCRbeta CDR3 rearrangement, sequence reads were collapsed and filtered. For each sample, productive Simpson clonality was calculated by taking the square root of Simpson's diversity index across productive rearrangements. TCRdb stores this immuneACCESS table with in-frame sequences only. Part of the clones is absent; in the studies checked, under half of the shortfall reflects unresolved V genes, and no reason is known for the rest. That table gives V, J and clone size, and the DNA gave D and trimming. The sample table contains 200,000 to 250,000 clones; only one count was recorded for about 86% of them. Jointly, the top ten make up roughly 3% of the sample.

Sequencing was carried out using peripheral blood. Here the chain combines TRBV9 and TRBJ2-1; the junction holds 7 bases that match TRBD1. This clonotype was obtained from a woman in her 30s who had recovered from COVID-19. The CDR3 amino acid sequence is: CASSVGGPSRGYNEQFF. The nucleotides read TGTGCCAGCAGCGTAGGGGGACCGAGCAGGGGGTACAATGAGCAGTTCTTC.